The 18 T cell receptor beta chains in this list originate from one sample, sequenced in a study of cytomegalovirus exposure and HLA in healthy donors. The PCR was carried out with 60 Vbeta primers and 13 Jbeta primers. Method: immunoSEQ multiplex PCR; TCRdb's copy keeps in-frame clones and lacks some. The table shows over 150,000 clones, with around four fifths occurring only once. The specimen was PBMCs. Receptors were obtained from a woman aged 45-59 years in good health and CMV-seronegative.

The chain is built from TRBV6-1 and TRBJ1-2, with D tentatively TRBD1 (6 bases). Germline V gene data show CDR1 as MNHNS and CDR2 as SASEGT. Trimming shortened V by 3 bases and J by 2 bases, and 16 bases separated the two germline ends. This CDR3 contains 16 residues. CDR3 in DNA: TGTGCCAGCAGTGAGGTGTTGAGGGACATCAACTATGGCTACACCTTC. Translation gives CASSEVLRDINYGYTF.

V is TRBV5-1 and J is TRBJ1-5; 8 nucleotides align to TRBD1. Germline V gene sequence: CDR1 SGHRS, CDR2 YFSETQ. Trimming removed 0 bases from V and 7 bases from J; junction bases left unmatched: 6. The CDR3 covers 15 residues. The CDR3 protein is CASSLGTGLGQPQHF. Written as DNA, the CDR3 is TGCGCCAGCAGCTTGGGGACAGGGTTGGGCCAGCCCCAGCATTTT.

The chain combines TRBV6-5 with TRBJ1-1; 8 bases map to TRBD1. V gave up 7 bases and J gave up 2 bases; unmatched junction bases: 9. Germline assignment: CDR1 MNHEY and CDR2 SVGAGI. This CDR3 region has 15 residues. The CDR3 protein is CASNMQGARNTEAFF. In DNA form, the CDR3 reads TGTGCCAGCAATATGCAGGGGGCGCGTAACACTGAAGCTTTCTTT.

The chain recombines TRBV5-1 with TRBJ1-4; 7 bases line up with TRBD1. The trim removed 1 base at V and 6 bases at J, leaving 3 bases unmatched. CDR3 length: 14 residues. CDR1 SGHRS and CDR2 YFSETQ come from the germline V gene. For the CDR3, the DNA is TGCGCCAGCAGCTTGACCGGGACAGATGAAAAACTGTTTTTT. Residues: CASSLTGTDEKLFF.

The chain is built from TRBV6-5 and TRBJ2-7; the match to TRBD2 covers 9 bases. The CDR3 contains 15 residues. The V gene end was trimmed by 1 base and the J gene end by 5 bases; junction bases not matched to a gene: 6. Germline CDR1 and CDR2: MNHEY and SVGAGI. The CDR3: CASSYLVAGDDEQYF. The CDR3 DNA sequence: TGTGCCAGCAGTTACTTAGTAGCGGGGGACGACGAGCAGTACTTC.

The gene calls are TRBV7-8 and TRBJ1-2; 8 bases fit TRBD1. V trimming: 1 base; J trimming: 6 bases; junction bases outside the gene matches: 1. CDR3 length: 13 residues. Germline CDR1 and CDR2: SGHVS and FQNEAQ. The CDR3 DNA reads TGTGCCAGCAGCTTAGGGACAGGGAATGGCTACACCTTC. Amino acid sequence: CASSLGTGNGYTF.

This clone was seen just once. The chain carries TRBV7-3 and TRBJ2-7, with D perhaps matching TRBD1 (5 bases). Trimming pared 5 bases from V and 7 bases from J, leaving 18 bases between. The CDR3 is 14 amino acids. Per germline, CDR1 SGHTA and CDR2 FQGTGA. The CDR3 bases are TGTGCCAGCAGCCTAATAGTCCCCAAGGGGGAGCAGTACTTC. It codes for CASSLIVPKGEQYF.

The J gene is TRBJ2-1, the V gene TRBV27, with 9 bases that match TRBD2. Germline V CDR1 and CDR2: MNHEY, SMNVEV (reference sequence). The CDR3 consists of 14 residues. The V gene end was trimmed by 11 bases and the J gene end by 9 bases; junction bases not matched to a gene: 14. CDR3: CAAAHSGSNLEQFF. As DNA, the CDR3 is TGTGCCGCAGCACATAGCGGGAGTAATCTTGAGCAGTTCTTC.

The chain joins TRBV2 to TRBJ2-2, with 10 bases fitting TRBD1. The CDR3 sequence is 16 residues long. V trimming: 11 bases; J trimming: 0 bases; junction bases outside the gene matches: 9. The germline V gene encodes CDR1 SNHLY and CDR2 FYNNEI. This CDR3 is CAGSRDRGANTGELFF. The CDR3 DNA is TGTGCCGGTAGCCGGGACAGGGGAGCGAACACCGGGGAGCTGTTTTTT. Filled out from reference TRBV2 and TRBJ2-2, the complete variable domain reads EPEVTQTPSHQVTQMGQEVILRCVPISNHLYFYWYRQILGQKVEFLVSFYNNEISEKSEIFDDQFSVERPDGSNFTLKIRSTKLEDSAMYFCAGSRDRGANTGELFFGEGSRLTVL.

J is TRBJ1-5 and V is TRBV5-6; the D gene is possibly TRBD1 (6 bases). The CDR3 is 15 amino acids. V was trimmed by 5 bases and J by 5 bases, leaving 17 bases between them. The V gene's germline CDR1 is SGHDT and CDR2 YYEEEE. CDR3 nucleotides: TGTGCCAGCAGGGACAGTCAAAGACCCTATCAGCCCCAGCATTTT. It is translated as CASRDSQRPYQPQHF.

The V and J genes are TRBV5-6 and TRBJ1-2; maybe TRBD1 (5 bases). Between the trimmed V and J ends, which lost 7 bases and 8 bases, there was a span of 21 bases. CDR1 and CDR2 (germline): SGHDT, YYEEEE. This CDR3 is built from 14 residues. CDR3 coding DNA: TGTGCCAGCTCGGGAGAAACAGGAATAGGAGGCTACACCTTC. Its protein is CASSGETGIGGYTF.

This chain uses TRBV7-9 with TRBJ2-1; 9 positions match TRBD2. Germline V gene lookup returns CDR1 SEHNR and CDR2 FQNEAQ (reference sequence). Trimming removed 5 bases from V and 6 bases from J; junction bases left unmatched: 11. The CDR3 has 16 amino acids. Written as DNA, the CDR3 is TGTGCCAGCAGCGCTCGCGGCGGGGGGGCCATCAATGAGCAGTTCTTC. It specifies CASSARGGGAINEQFF.

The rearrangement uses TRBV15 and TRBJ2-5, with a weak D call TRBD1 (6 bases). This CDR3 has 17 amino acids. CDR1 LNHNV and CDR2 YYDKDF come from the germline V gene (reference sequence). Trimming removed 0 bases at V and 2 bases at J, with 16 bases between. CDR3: CATSREMGRGKQETQYF. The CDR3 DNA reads TGTGCCACCAGCAGAGAAATGGGAAGGGGGAAACAAGAGACCCAGTACTTC.

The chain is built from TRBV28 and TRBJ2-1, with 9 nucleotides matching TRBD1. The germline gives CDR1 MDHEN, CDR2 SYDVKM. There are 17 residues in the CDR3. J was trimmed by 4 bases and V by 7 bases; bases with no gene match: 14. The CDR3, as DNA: TGTGCCAGCAAAACCACCACAGGGGGCCTCTTGTACAATGAGCAGTTCTTC. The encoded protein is CASKTTTGGLLYNEQFF.

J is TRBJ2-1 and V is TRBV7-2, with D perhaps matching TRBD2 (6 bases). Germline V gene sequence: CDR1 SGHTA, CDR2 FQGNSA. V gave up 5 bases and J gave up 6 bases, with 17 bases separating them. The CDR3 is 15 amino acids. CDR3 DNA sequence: TGTGCCAGCAGCGGCCCGGGAGCGTGGGGCAATGAGCAGTTCTTC. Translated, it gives CASSGPGAWGNEQFF.

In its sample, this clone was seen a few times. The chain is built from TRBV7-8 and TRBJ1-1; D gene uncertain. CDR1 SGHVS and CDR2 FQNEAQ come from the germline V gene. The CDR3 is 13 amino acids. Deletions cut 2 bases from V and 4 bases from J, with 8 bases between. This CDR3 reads CASSLLSSTEAFF. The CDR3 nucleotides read TGTGCCAGCAGCTTACTCTCGTCCACTGAAGCTTTCTTT. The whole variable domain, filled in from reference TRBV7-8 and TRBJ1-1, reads GAGVSQSPRYKVAKRGQDVALRCDPISGHVSLFWYQQALGQGPEFLTYFQNEAQLDKSGLPSDRFFAERPEGSVSTLKIQRTQQEDSAVYLCASSLLSSTEAFFGQGTRLTVV.

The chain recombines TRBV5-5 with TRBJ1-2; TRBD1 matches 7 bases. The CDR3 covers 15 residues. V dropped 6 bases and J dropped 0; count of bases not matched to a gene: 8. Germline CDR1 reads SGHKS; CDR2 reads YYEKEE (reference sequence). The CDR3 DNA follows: TGTGCCAGCATCTCATTGACAGGGACTAACTATGGCTACACCTTC. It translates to CASISLTGTNYGYTF.

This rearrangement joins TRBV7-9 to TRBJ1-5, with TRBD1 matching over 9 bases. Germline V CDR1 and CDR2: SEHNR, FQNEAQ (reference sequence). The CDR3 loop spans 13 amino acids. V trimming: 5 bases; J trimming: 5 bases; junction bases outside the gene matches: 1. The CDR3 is CASSDRGDQPQHF. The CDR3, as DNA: TGTGCCAGCAGCGACAGGGGGGATCAGCCCCAGCATTTT.